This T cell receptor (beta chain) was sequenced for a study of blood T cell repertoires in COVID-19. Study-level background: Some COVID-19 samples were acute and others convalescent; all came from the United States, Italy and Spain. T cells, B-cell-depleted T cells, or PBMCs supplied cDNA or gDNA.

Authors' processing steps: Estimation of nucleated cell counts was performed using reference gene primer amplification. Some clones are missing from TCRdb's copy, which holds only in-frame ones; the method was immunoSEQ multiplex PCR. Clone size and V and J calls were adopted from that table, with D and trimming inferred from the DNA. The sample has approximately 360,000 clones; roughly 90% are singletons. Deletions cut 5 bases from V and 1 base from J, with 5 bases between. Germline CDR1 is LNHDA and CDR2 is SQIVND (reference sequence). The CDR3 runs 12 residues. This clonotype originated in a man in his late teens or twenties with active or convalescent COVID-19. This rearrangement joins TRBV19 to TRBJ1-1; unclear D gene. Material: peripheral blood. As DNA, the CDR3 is TGTGCCAGTAGTCTCGGGAACACTGAAGCTTTCTTT. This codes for CASSLGNTEAFF.